The sequence of this T cell receptor (beta chain) was determined in a study of patients and donors after allogeneic stem cell transplantation. V was cut by 0 bases and J by 8 bases, with 7 bases left in between. The germline V gene has CDR1 SGHAT and CDR2 FQNNGV. This CDR3 has 13 residues. This clonotype was detected a few times. TCRdb reprocessed the RT-PCR reads with MiXCR, giving one entry per CDR3 protein. The table lists about 960,000 distinct CDR3 sequences, approximately 19% of them singletons. The V call is TRBV11-2, the J call TRBJ1-4; unclear D gene. Sequences were obtained from blood, either unsorted or a sorted T cell fraction (not recorded which). The source of this sequence is a human donor who was either an allogeneic HSCT recipient or a stem cell or donor lymphocyte infusion donor (not recorded which). It is not recorded whose cells these are; they may come from a transplant donor. CDR3 residues: CASSLEVTEKLFF. The CDR3 nucleotides read TGTGCCAGCAGCTTAGAGGTTACGGAAAAACTGTTTTTT.